The TCR beta chain described here comes from a study of Ad26.COV2.S vaccination and SARS-CoV-2 variants. In the study overall: Donor allocation was to the COV1001 Ad26.COV2.S trial arm. Overall study results and limits: Post-vaccination spike-specific CD8+ and CD4+ T cell responses reportedly had substantial breadth.

Concerning this clone itself: The target antigen is unknown.

As to treatment: some 20 received Ad26.COV2.S at low or high dose, single or two shots; roughly five received placebo; per-sample allocation not given. The study sampled participants on day 63 after the first vaccine or placebo injection. Donation was by an adult aged 18-55 years who was in Boston. The length of the CDR3 is 17 residues. The trim removed 1 base at V and 5 bases at J, leaving 10 bases unmatched. Germline V gene sequence: CDR1 SGDLS, CDR2 YYNGEE. Assay used: immunoSEQ multiplex PCR; TCRdb lists only in-frame clones, some missing. The table shows fewer than 400,000 clones, with approximately 89% occurring only once.

The chain recombines TRBV9 with TRBJ2-1; TRBD2 aligns across 9 bases. The source is a person between 18 and 60 years old who received the Ad26.COV2.S COVID-19 vaccine or a placebo. The sample consisted of peripheral blood, taken in a trial of Ad26.COV2.S vaccine versus placebo. The chain's CDR3 is CASSVMPSGKGNNEQFF. CDR3 DNA: TGTGCCAGCAGCGTAATGCCTAGCGGGAAAGGTAACAATGAGCAGTTCTTC.